The clone carrying this T cell receptor beta chain was recorded a few times. Generated by immunoSEQ multiplex PCR, the TCRdb table keeps only in-frame clones and is missing some. The profile shows roughly 190,000 clones, roughly 82% of them singletons. This entry belongs to a study of blood T cell repertoires in COVID-19. Study overall: Collection of acute and convalescent COVID-19 samples took place in the United States, Italy and Spain.

Sequenced sample: peripheral blood. The clonotype was recovered from a woman aged 55 to 70 with COVID-19, enrolled during active disease.

In nucleotides, the CDR3 is TGCGCCAGCAGTGAGCGAAATCTGGGACTAGCGGGGGGGAGCTCCTACAATGAGCAGTTCTTC. Translating gives CASSERNLGLAGGSSYNEQFF. The genes are TRBV10-2 and TRBJ2-1; TRBD2 agrees at 16 bases. CDR3 length: 21 residues. Germline V gives CDR1 WSHSY, CDR2 SAAADI. The trim removed 2 bases at V and 0 bases at J, leaving 10 bases unmatched.